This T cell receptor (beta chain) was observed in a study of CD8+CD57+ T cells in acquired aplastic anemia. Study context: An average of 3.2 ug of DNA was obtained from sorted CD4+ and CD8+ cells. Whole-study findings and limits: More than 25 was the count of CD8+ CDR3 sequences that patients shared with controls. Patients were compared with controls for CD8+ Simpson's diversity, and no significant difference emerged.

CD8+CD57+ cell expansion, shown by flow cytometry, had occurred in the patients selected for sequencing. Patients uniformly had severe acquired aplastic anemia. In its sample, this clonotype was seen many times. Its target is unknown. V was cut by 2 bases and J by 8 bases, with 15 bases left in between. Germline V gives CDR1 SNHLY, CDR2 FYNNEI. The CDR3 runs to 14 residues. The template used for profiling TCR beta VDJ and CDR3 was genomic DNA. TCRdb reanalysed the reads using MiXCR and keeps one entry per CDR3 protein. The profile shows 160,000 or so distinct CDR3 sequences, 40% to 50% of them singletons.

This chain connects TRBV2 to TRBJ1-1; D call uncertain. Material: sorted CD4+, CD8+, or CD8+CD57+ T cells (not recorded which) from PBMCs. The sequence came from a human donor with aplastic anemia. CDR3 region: CASSEWSNSKEAFF. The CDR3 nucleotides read TGTGCCAGCAGTGAATGGTCCAATTCCAAAGAAGCTTTCTTT.